The TCR beta chain under discussion was sequenced for a study of tumor-infiltrating lymphocytes in oesophageal squamous cell carcinoma. This CDR3 contains 15 residues. CDR1 is SGDLS, CDR2 YYNGEE, per germline. Trimming cost V 2 bases and J 3 bases, with 12 bases left between them. This clonotype was detected ten times or more. TCRdb ran MiXCR on the PCR reads and lists one entry per CDR3 protein. There are about 20,000 distinct CDR3 sequences in the sample; less than 50% occur only once, and about 7% lies in the top ten. The sequence was obtained from a male donor with esophageal squamous cell carcinoma. The rearrangement uses TRBV9 and TRBJ2-1, with a possible D match to TRBD2 (7 bases). The sample was blood. The CDR3 DNA sequence: TGTGCCAGCAGCGTCTCAGGGGAGGGCTACAATGAGCAGTTCTTC. Translated, it gives CASSVSGEGYNEQFF.